The 19 T cell receptor beta chains reported below all come from one sample, sequenced in a study of CD8 T cells in ankylosing spondylitis (dated by TCRdb to about 2017). The library was produced with 5' RACE. The sequencing machine was an Illumina HiSeq 2500. TCRdb itself trimmed the public reads at Q25 with fastp, ran MiXCR and retained productive beta chains. One record per CDR3 amino acid sequence lists the most common genes and DNA. This sample lists about 140,000 distinct CDR3 sequences; 7.5% to 9.5% were detected once. The leading ten clones occupy less than 7.5% of the sample. Sequencing was done on a sample of synovial fluid, either unsorted or a sorted T cell fraction (not recorded which). All receptors come from a male donor with ankylosing spondylitis.

This clonotype was detected ten times or more. The chain employs TRBV7-2 and TRBJ2-2, with a tentative D call TRBD1 (5 bases). Germline CDR1 and CDR2: SGHTA and FQGNSA. The CDR3 consists of 15 residues. With 5 bases removed from V and 1 base from J, the gap between germline ends came to 11 bases. CDR3 amino acids: CASSVVTGNTGELFF. The CDR3 DNA is TGTGCCAGCAGCGTTGTTACAGGGAACACCGGGGAGCTGTTTTTT.

This clonotype has at least ten counts. DNA for the CDR3: TGCAGTGCGGTTAGTGTCTACAGGATCACTGAAGCTTTCTTT. This translates into CSAVSVYRITEAFF. This chain links TRBV20-1 with TRBJ1-1; D is possibly TRBD1 (5 bases). Germline loops: CDR1 DFQATT, CDR2 SNEGSKA (reference sequence). The CDR3 is 14 amino acids. Deletions cut 6 bases from V and 4 bases from J, with 18 bases between.

In this sample, this clonotype turned up many times. V is TRBV7-3 and J is TRBJ2-7; TRBD2 agrees at 9 bases. CDR3 length: 15 amino acids. The germline V gene encodes CDR1 SGHTA and CDR2 FQGTGA. Trimming removed 1 base from V and 2 bases from J; junction bases left unmatched: 3. The CDR3 DNA follows: TGTGCCAGCAGCTTAATAGGCGGGGGGGCCTACGAGCAGTACTTC. Its translation is CASSLIGGGAYEQYF.

This clonotype was seen many times. The J gene is TRBJ1-1, the V gene TRBV10-3, with no clear D. V lost 4 bases, J lost 4 bases, and 10 bases lay in between. The CDR3 loop spans 13 amino acids. Germline CDR1 and CDR2: ENHRY and SYGVKD. The CDR3 protein is CAISVIGSTEAFF. For the CDR3, the DNA is TGTGCCATCAGTGTTATAGGTAGCACTGAAGCTTTCTTT.

The J gene is TRBJ1-6, the V gene TRBV7-9; D unresolved. This CDR3 comprises 12 residues. The ends were cut back, 4 bases at V and 5 bases at J, with 3 bases in the middle. Germline CDR1 reads SEHNR; CDR2 reads FQNEAQ (reference sequence). The CDR3 here is CASSYNNSPLHF. The CDR3 DNA follows: TGTGCCAGCAGCTACAATAATTCACCCCTCCACTTT.

Many counts were recorded for this clonotype. This chain joins TRBV7-9 and TRBJ2-3, with D perhaps being TRBD1 or TRBD2 (5 bases each). Trimming took 2 bases from V and 4 from J, leaving 10 bases between them. The V gene's germline CDR1 is SEHNR and CDR2 FQNEAQ (reference sequence). The CDR3 is made up of 14 amino acids. CDR3 sequence reads: CASSLTRDPDTQYF. DNA for the CDR3: TGTGCCAGCAGCTTAACGAGGGACCCAGATACGCAGTATTTT.

This clonotype was counted ten times or more. V is TRBV10-1 and J is TRBJ2-5, with D possibly matching TRBD2 (5 bases). V was trimmed by 2 bases and J by 6 bases, leaving 7 bases between them. There are 12 residues in the CDR3. The germline CDR1 and CDR2 sequences are WNHNN and SYGVQD (reference sequence). The CDR3 DNA reads as TGCGCCAGCAGTGAGCCGGGAAAGACCCAGTACTTC. It encodes CASSEPGKTQYF.

The genes are TRBV4-2 and TRBJ1-1, with unresolved D. CDR3 size: 15 residues. V was cut by 1 base and J by 0 bases, with 9 bases left in between. CDR1 LGHNA and CDR2 YNFKEQ come from the germline V gene. The CDR3 reads CASSQGTAMNTEAFF. DNA of the CDR3: TGTGCCAGCAGCCAAGGGACGGCGATGAACACTGAAGCTTTCTTT.

This clonotype was counted between two and nine times. One junction end does not reproduce the germline sequence, and a read error may be involved. V usage is TRBV28 and J usage is TRBJ1-3; TRBD1 is a possible D gene (5 bases). The CDR3 runs 18 residues. Germline CDR1 reads MDHEN; CDR2 reads SYDVKM. The DNA of the CDR3 is TGTGCCAGCAGCTTATACTCTTCGGGACGGAGCTCTGGAAACACCATATATTTT. The encoded protein is CASSLYSSGRSSGNTIYF.

V is TRBV9 and J is TRBJ2-7, with TRBD2 identical over 13 bases. V was pared by 0 bases and J by 5 bases, with 8 bases of the junction left unmatched. The CDR3 contains 17 residues. The germline V gene encodes CDR1 SGDLS and CDR2 YYNGEE. The DNA for the CDR3 is TGTGCCAGCAGCGTAGGACTAGCGGGAGGTAGTAGCCACGAGCAGTACTTC. Translation gives CASSVGLAGGSSHEQYF.

This clonotype was picked up many times. This rearrangement joins TRBV12-3 or TRBV12-4 to TRBJ2-3; 10 bases agree with TRBD2. The CDR3 is made up of 16 amino acids. V gave up 4 bases and J gave up 1 base; unmatched junction bases: 5. The CDR3 sequence: CASSSSGTSGTDTQYF. CDR3 bases: TGTGCCAGCAGTTCTTCCGGGACTAGCGGCACAGATACGCAGTATTTT.

The sample holds many counts of this clonotype. The chain employs TRBV28 and TRBJ2-7; D is possibly TRBD1 (6 bases). V was cut by 6 bases and J by 5 bases, with 23 bases left in between. The V gene's germline CDR1 is MDHEN and CDR2 SYDVKM. The CDR3 extends over 16 amino acids. In DNA, the CDR3 is TGTGCCAGCAGCCCATCCGGCAGGGGAGCTTTCCACGAGCAGTACTTC. Protein product: CASSPSGRGAFHEQYF.

This clonotype was detected ten times or more. This rearrangement joins TRBV4-3 to TRBJ2-2; 7 bases fit TRBD1. Germline V gene data show CDR1 as LGHNA and CDR2 as YSLEER. Losses at the gene ends were 0 bases for V and 6 bases for J; bases not matched to a gene: 4. The CDR3 totals 15 residues. CDR3 nucleotide sequence: TGCGCCAGCAGCCAAGATTCCCAGGGGGCCGGGGAGCTGTTTTTT. Amino acids: CASSQDSQGAGELFF.

This sequence joins TRBV19 and TRBJ1-2, with 9 bases identical to TRBD1. V shed 5 bases, J shed 8 bases, and the junction held 9 bases outside the gene matches. From germline, CDR1 is LNHDA and CDR2 SQIVND (reference sequence). The CDR3 has 14 residues. The CDR3 region has the DNA TGTGCCAGTAGTCTCCGGGACAGGGAAGGAGGCTACACCTTC. Protein: CASSLRDREGGYTF.

The chain carries TRBV2 and TRBJ2-1; 10 nucleotides align to TRBD2. V was clipped by 3 bases and J by 6 bases; unmatched bases: 2. CDR1 is SNHLY and CDR2 is FYNNEI in the germline V gene. This CDR3 region has 14 residues. CDR3 nucleotides: TGTGCCAGCAGTGATTGGACTAGCGGCAATGAGCAGTTCTTC. Its translation: CASSDWTSGNEQFF.

This clonotype was detected a few times. The genes are TRBV11-2 and TRBJ1-1; perhaps TRBD1 as D (5 bases). Trimming removed 2 bases at V and 4 bases at J, with 14 bases between. The germline V gene encodes CDR1 SGHAT and CDR2 FQNNGV. This CDR3 is built from 15 residues. The CDR3 spells CASSLFPGGGTEAFF. The CDR3 coding sequence is TGTGCCAGCAGCTTATTTCCGGGCGGGGGCACTGAAGCTTTCTTT.

In its sample, this clonotype was seen a few times. This chain links TRBV11-2 with TRBJ1-3; TRBD1 matches 9 bases. With 5 bases clipped from V and 4 bases from J, the junction kept 6 bases outside the gene matches. Germline V gene lookup returns CDR1 SGHAT and CDR2 FQNNGV. This CDR3 is built from 15 residues. As DNA, the CDR3 is TGTGCCAGCAGCGCCTGGGACAGGGCGGGAAACACCATATATTTT. It yields the protein CASSAWDRAGNTIYF.

At least ten counts were recorded for this clonotype. The J gene is TRBJ1-4, the V gene TRBV7-2; D gene uncertain. The CDR3 loop spans 16 amino acids. In germline, CDR1 is SGHTA, CDR2 FQGNSA. The V and J ends lost 3 bases and 5 bases respectively, with 16 bases between them. The CDR3 spells CASSLAPRRANEKLFF. As DNA, the CDR3 is TGTGCCAGCAGCTTGGCCCCCAGACGGGCAAATGAAAAACTGTTTTTT.

This clonotype was counted a few times. The chain combines TRBV6-2 or TRBV6-3 with TRBJ2-7; 7 nucleotides match TRBD1. The CDR3 sequence is 13 residues long. Germline loops: CDR1 MNHEY, CDR2 SVGEGT. V trimming: 8 bases; J trimming: 7 bases; junction bases outside the gene matches: 11. The CDR3 loop reads CASGQGVAKEQYF. CDR3 sequence (DNA): TGTGCCAGCGGGCAGGGGGTAGCGAAGGAGCAGTACTTC.